These T cell receptor beta chains were read from a single sample in a study of blood T cells in healthy people across ages. From the 5' RACE reads, TCRdb called clonotypes with MiXCR, one entry per CDR3 protein. Of roughly 500,000 distinct CDR3 sequences in the sample, roughly 28% were seen once. Sequenced material: blood. Every receptor here comes from an older woman in good health. Each CDR3 is given with its conserved first and last residue. Fields, in order: V gene, J gene, D gene, clone size, CDR3 DNA, CDR3 protein. The D gene is left open where the match is weak. Size tells how often a clone was seen (once, few, many) or the class of an expanded clone, and some rows leave it out.

>TRBV21-1|TRBJ2-7|NA|NA
TGTGCCAGCAACCCCCTAGCGGGAGGGCCTGGCGAGCAGTACTTC
CASNPLAGGPGEQYF
>TRBV27|TRBJ1-4|TRBD1|NA
TGTGCCAGCCTGACAGGGCTCAATGAAAAACTGTTTTTT
CASLTGLNEKLFF
>TRBV12-3/TRBV12-4|TRBJ1-1|NA|NA
TGTGCCAGCAGGGGACACCTTAACACTGAAGCTTTCTTT
CASRGHLNTEAFF
>TRBV15|TRBJ2-1|TRBD2|NA
TGTGCCACCAGGAAAGCTCTAGCGGGGACCGACAATGAGCAGTTCTTC
CATRKALAGTDNEQFF
>TRBV29-1|TRBJ2-7|TRBD1|few
TGCAGCGCGGTCGGACAGGCCTACGAGCAGTACTTC
CSAVGQAYEQYF
>TRBV7-2|TRBJ2-3|TRBD1|NA
TGTGCCAGCAGCTTAGGAAGGACAGGGCGCACAGATACGCAGTATTTT
CASSLGRTGRTDTQYF
>TRBV5-1|TRBJ1-2|NA|few
TGCGCCAGCAGCAACCCACAGGCGGCTAATCACTATGGCTACACCTTC
CASSNPQAANHYGYTF
>TRBV4-3|TRBJ2-3|NA|few
TGCGCCAGCAGCCAAGACGTGGTAGGTGCAGATACGCAGTATTTT
CASSQDVVGADTQYF
>TRBV7-2|TRBJ2-6|NA|NA
TGTGCCAGCAGCCCCTCAAGGGGAGACGTCCTGACTTTC
CASSPSRGDVLTF
>TRBV10-3|TRBJ1-5|NA|few
TGTGCCTCTAGGGGGGCAGAAAGCAATCAGCCCCAGCATTTT
CASRGAESNQPQHF
>TRBV6-6|TRBJ2-7|NA|NA
TGTGCCAGCACCGCCCAGCAGGTTACCTACGAGCAGTACTTC
CASTAQQVTYEQYF
>TRBV5-1|TRBJ2-7|TRBD2|few
TGCGCCAGCAGCTTTGGTGGGACTACCTACGAGCAGTACTTC
CASSFGGTTYEQYF
>TRBV12-5|TRBJ1-5|TRBD1|NA
TGTGCTAGTGGGAGGCGGGACAGCTTCAATCAGCCCCAGCATTTT
CASGRRDSFNQPQHF
>TRBV29-1|TRBJ1-2|TRBD1|NA
TGCAGCGTTGAAGGACAGGGTTCCTATGGCTACACCTTC
CSVEGQGSYGYTF
>TRBV7-2|TRBJ2-5|TRBD2|few
TGTGCCAGCAGCTTACTAGCGGGCTGGTACCAAGAGACCCAGTACTTC
CASSLLAGWYQETQYF
>TRBV12-3/TRBV12-4|TRBJ1-1|NA|few
TGTGCCAGCAGTTTAAGGGGTCCAGCTTTCTTT
CASSLRGPAFF
>TRBV29-1|TRBJ1-6|TRBD1|few
TGCAGCGTTCGGGGGGACAGGGATTCACCCCTCCACTTT
CSVRGDRDSPLHF
>TRBV5-1|TRBJ2-5|NA|few
TGCGCCAGCAGCTCGGACCAGGTCGGAGAGACCCAGTACTTC
CASSSDQVGETQYF
>TRBV5-8|TRBJ2-1|NA|NA
TGTGCCAGCAGCTGGGGGCGGGGGACTCAATACAATGAGCAGTTCTTC
CASSWGRGTQYNEQFF
>TRBV7-2|TRBJ2-5|NA|few
TGTGCCAGCAGCGCGATGGGGACGCCGACGGGGACCCAGTACTTC
CASSAMGTPTGTQYF
>TRBV7-2|TRBJ2-7|NA|NA
TGTGCCAGCAGCAGTGGGTCCGGGGCCTACTACGAGCAGTACTTC
CASSSGSGAYYEQYF
>TRBV20-1|TRBJ1-4|NA|few
TGCAGTGCTCCTGACTATAATGAAAAACTGTTTTTT
CSAPDYNEKLFF
>TRBV29-1|TRBJ1-3|NA|NA
TGCAGCGTTAATTTCGGAGCTGGAAACACCATATATTTT
CSVNFGAGNTIYF
>TRBV7-6|TRBJ2-7|NA|NA
TGTGCCAGCGGCCAGCTTGCCTCGACTGAGCAGTACTTC
CASGQLASTEQYF
>TRBV7-2|TRBJ1-2|NA|NA
TGTGCCAGCAGCCGCTCCCAGGGACTCTATGGCTACACCTTC
CASSRSQGLYGYTF
>TRBV19|TRBJ1-2|NA|NA
TGTGCCAGTACTCCTCTACAAACCTATGGCTACACCTTC
CASTPLQTYGYTF
>TRBV9|TRBJ2-5|TRBD2|few
TGTGCCAGCAGCGCCGGGACTAGCGGTCCGGGGACCCAGTACTTC
CASSAGTSGPGTQYF
>TRBV18|TRBJ2-1|TRBD2|NA
TGTGCCAGCTCACCGGGACTAGCAGTGAACTACAATGAGCAGTTCTTC
CASSPGLAVNYNEQFF
>TRBV20-1|TRBJ2-3|TRBD2|NA
TGCAGTGCCTACCTAGCGGGGGGGTACACAGATACGCAGTATTTT
CSAYLAGGYTDTQYF
>TRBV20-1|TRBJ1-1|NA|few
TGCAGTGCAACACACCAGGGGAACGCTGAAGCTTTCTTT
CSATHQGNAEAFF
>TRBV5-1|TRBJ2-7|NA|few
TGCGCCAGCAGCTACACATTTACGGGCTCCTACGAGCAGTACTTC
CASSYTFTGSYEQYF
>TRBV5-1|TRBJ1-2|NA|few
TGCGCCAGCAGCACGTCAAGACCCTATGGCTACACCTTC
CASSTSRPYGYTF
>TRBV25-1|TRBJ1-5|TRBD1|NA
TGTGCCAGCAGTGATTCCCGTTGGGGACCCACAGGGGGAAATCAGCCCCAGCATTTT
CASSDSRWGPTGGNQPQHF
>TRBV29-1|TRBJ2-1|NA|many
TGCAGCGTCCCAGGGGGAGCGGGGGTATCCTACAATGAGCAGTTCTTC
CSVPGGAGVSYNEQFF
>TRBV2|TRBJ2-5|TRBD1|few
TGTGCCAGCAGCGGCGGACAGGCCATCCAAGAGACCCAGTACTTC
CASSGGQAIQETQYF